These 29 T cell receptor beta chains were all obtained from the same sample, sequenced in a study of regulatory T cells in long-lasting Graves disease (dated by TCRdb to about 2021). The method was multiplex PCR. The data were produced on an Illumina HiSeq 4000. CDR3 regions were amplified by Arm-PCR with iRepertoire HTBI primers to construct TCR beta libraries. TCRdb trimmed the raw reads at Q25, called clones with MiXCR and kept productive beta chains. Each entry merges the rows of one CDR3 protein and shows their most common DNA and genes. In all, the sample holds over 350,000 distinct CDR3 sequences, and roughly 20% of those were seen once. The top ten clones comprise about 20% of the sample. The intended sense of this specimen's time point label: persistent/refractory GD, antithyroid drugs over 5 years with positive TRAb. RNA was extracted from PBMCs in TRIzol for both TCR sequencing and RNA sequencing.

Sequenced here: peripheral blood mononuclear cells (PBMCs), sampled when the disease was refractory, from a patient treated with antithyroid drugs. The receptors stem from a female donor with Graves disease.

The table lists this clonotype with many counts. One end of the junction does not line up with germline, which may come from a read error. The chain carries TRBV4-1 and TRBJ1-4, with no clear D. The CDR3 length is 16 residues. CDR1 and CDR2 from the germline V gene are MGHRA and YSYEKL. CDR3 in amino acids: CASSQDGGATNEKLFF. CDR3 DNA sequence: TGTGCCAGCAGCCAAGACGGTGGTGCAACTAATGAAAAACTGTTTTTT.

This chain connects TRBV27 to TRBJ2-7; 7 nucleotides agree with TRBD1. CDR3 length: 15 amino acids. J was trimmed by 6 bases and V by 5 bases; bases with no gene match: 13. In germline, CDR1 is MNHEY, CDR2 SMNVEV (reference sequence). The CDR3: CASSIRQGKLCEQYF. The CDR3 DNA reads TGTGCCAGCAGTATACGACAGGGAAAATTGTGCGAGCAGTACTTC.

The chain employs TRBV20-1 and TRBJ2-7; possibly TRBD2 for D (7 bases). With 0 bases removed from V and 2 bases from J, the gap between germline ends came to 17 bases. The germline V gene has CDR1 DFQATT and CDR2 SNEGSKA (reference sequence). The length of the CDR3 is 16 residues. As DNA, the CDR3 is TGCAGTGCTAGAGATGTTCGGGCGGGGGCGACCTACGAGCAGTACTTC. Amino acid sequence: CSARDVRAGATYEQYF.

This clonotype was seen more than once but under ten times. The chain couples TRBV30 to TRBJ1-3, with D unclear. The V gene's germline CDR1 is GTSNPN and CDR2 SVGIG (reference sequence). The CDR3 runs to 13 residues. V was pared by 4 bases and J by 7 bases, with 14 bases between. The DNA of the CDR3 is TGTGCCTGGACTTCCACAGTGGTCAACACCATATATTTT. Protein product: CAWTSTVVNTIYF.

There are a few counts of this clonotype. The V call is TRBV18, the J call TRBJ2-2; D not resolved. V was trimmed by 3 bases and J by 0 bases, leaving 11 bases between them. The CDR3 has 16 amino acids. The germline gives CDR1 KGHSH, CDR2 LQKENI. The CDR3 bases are TGTGCCAGCTCACCTTCGACATATTCGAACACCGGGGAGCTGTTTTTT. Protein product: CASSPSTYSNTGELFF.

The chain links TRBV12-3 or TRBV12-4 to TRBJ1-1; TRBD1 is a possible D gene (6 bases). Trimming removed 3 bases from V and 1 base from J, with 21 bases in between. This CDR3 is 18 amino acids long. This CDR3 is CASSFPGVGGARNTEAFF. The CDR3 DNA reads TGTGCCAGCAGTTTCCCGGGGGTTGGGGGGGCCCGGAACACTGAAGCTTTCTTT.

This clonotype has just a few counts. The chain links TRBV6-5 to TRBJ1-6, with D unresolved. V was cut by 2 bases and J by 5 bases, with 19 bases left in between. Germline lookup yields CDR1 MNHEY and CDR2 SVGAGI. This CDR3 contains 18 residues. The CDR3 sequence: CASSYIGGGRPNNSPLHF. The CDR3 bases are TGTGCCAGCAGTTACATTGGAGGTGGAAGACCTAATAATTCACCCCTCCACTTT.

CDR3 region: CATLRTGELFF. The CDR3 DNA reads as TGTGCCACCCTTCGGACCGGGGAGCTGTTTTTT. The chain combines TRBV28 with TRBJ2-2; no definite D call. This CDR3 comprises 11 residues. Looked up from germline, CDR1 is MDHEN and CDR2 is SYDVKM. Trimming removed 10 bases from V and 5 bases from J, with 8 bases in between.

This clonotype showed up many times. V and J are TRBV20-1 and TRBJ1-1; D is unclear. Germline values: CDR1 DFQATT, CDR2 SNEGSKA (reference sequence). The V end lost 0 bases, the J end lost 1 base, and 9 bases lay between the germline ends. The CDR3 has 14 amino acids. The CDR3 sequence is CSARDGPTNTEAFF. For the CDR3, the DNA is TGCAGTGCTAGAGACGGGCCGACGAACACTGAAGCTTTCTTT.

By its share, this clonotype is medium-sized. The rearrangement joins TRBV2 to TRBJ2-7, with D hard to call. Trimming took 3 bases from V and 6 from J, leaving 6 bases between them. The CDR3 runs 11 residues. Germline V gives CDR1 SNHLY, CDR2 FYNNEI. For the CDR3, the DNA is TGTGCCAGCAGTGATTTGTTCGAGCAGTACTTC. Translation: CASSDLFEQYF.

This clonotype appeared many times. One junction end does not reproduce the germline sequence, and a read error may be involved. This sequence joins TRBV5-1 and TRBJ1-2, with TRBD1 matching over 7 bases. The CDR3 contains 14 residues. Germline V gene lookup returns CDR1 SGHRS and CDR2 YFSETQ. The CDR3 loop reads CASSLDRVNYGYTF. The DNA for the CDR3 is TGTGCCAGCAGCTTAGACAGGGTGAACTATGGCTACACCTTC.

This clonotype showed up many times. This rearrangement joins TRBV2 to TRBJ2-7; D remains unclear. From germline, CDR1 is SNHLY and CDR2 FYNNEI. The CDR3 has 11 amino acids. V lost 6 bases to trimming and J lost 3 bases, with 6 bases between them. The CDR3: CASSENYEQYF. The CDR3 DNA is TGTGCCAGCAGCGAGAACTACGAGCAGTACTTC.

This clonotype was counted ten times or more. The CDR3: CASSHRDRGYGYTF. The CDR3 DNA sequence: TGTGCCAGCAGCCACCGGGACAGGGGTTATGGCTACACCTTC. The V gene is TRBV3-1, the J gene TRBJ1-2; 10 bases are shared with TRBD1. CDR1 is LGHDT, CDR2 YNNKEL, per germline (reference sequence). The CDR3 runs to 14 residues. The trim removed 3 bases at V and 5 bases at J, leaving 3 bases unmatched.

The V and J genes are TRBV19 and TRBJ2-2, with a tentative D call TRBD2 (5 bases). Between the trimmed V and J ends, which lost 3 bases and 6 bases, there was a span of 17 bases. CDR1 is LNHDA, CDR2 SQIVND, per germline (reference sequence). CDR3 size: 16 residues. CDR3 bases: TGTGCCAGTAGTATCGGCGACTACCTTAACGCCGGGGAGCTGTTTTTT. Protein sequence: CASSIGDYLNAGELFF.

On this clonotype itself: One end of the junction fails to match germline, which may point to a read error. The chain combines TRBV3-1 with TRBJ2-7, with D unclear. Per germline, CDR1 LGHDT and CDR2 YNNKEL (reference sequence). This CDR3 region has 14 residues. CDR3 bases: TGTGCCAGCGGCCATCCCGTGCCTACATACGAGCAGTACTTC. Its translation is CASGHPVPTYEQYF.

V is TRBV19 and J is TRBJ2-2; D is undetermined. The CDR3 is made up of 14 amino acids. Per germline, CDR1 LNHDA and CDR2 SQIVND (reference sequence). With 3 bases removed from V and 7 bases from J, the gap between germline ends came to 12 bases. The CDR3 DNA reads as TGTGCCAGTAGTATTAGGCAGCTCAACGGGGAGCTGTTTTTT. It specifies CASSIRQLNGELFF.

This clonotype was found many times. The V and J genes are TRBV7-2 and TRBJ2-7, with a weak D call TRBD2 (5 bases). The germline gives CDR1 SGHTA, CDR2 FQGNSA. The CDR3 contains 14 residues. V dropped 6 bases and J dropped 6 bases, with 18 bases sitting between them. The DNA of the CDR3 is TGTGCCAGCAGTGCGGGTACGATGTGGGCCGAGCAGTACTTC. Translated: CASSAGTMWAEQYF.

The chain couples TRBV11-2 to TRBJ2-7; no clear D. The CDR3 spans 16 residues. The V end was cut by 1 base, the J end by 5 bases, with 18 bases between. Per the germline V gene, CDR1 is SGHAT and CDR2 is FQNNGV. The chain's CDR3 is CASSLGITLIRDEQYF. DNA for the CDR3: TGTGCCAGCAGCTTAGGGATTACCCTTATAAGGGACGAGCAGTACTTC.

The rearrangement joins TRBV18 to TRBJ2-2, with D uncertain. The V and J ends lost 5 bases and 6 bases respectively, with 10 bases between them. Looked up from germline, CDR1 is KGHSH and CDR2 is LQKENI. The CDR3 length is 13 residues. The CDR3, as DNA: TGTGCCAGCTCAACCGCTCCCCCCGGGGAGCTGTTTTTT. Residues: CASSTAPPGELFF.

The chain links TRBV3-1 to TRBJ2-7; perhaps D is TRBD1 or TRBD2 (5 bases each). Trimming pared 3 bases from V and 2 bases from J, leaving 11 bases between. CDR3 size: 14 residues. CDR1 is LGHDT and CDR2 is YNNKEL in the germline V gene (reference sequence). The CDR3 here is CASSHRDRTYEQYF. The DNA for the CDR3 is TGTGCCAGCAGCCACCGGGACCGTACCTACGAGCAGTACTTC.

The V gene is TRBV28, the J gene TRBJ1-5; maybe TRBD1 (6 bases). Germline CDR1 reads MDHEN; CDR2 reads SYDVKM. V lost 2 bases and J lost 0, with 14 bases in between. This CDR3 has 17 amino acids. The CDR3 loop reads CASSLRGTVYSNQPQHF. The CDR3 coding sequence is TGTGCCAGCAGTTTAAGGGGGACGGTGTATAGCAATCAGCCCCAGCATTTT. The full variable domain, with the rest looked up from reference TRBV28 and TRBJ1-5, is DVKVTQSSRYLVKRTGEKVFLECVQDMDHENMFWYRQDPGLGLRLIYFSYDVKMKEKGDIPEGYSVSREKKERFSLILESASTNQTSMYLCASSLRGTVYSNQPQHFGDGTRLSIL.

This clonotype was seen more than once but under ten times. The CDR3 sequence: CASSTDPQGSYGYTF. CDR3 sequence (DNA): TGTGCCAGCAGCACAGACCCACAGGGCAGCTATGGCTACACCTTC. V gene TRBV27 combines with J gene TRBJ1-2; possible D gene TRBD1, 6 bases. Trimming shortened V by 6 bases and J by 4 bases, and 18 bases separated the two germline ends. Per the germline V gene, CDR1 is MNHEY and CDR2 is SMNVEV (reference sequence). The CDR3 is made up of 15 amino acids.

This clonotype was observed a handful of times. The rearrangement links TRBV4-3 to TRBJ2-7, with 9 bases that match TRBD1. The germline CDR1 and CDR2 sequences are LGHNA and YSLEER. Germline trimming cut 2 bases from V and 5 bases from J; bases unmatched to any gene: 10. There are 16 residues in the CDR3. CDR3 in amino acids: CASSQSPAGTGHEQYF. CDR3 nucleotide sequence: TGCGCCAGCAGCCAATCCCCGGCGGGGACAGGGCACGAGCAGTACTTC.

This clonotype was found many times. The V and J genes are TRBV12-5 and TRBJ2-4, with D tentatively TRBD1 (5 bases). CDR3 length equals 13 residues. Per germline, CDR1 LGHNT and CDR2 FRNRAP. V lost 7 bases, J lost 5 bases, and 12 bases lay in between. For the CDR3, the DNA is TGTGCTAGTGAGTGGGGCGGCCAAAACATTCAGTACTTC. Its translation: CASEWGGQNIQYF.

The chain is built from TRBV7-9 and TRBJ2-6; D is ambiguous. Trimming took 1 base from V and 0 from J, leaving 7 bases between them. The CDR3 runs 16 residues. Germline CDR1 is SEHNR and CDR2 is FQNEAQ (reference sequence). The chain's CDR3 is CASSLVGASGANVLTF. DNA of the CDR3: TGTGCCAGCAGCTTAGTAGGCGCCTCTGGGGCCAACGTCCTGACTTTC.

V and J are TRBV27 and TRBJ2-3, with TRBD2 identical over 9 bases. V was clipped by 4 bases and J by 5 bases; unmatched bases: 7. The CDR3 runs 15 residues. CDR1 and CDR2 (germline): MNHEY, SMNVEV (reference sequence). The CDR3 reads CASSYGTSSLDTQYF. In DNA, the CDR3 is TGTGCCAGCAGTTACGGGACTAGCAGCCTAGATACGCAGTATTTT.

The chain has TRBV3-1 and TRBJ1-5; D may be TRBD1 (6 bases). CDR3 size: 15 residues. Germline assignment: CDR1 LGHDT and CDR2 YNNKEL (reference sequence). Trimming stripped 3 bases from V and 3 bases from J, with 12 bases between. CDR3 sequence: CASSQTGQNNQPQHF. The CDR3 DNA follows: TGTGCCAGCAGCCAGACCGGACAGAACAATCAGCCCCAGCATTTT.

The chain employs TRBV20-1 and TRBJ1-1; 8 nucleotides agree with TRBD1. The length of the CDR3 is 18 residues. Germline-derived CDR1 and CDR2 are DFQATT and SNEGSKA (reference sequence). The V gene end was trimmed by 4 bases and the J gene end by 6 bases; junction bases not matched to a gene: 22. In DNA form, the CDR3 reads TGCAGTGCTAACCCCGGACAGGGTCAGGGTAAGCTAGGCCCTGAAGCTTTCTTT. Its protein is CSANPGQGQGKLGPEAFF.

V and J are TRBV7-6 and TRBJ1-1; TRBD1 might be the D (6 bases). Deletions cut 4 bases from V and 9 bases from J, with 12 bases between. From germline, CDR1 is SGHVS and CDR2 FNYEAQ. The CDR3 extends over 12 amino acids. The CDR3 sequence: CASSSGRDKAFF. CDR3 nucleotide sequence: TGTGCCAGCAGCTCCGGACGGGACAAAGCTTTCTTT.